This T cell receptor (beta chain) was captured by sequencing in a study of cytomegalovirus exposure and HLA in healthy donors (dated by TCRdb to about 2017). Looking at the study overall: An earlier analysis of roughly 500 of the donors reported 276 Gb of sequence data and around 120 million unique TCR beta sequences obtained from about 179 million T cells. Approximately 330 gigabases of sequencing data and 91 million or so unique TCR sequences made up an early release that covered several hundred HLA-typed donors. The genetic ancestry cluster associated with self-reported Caucasian donors included 81% of the roughly 400 genotyped donors. The study aimed to test whether cataloging public T cell receptors could reveal signatures of past pathogen exposure. Using immunosequencing, the study profiled T cell repertoires from roughly 650 subjects and related those repertoires to cytomegalovirus serostatus. Along with the approximately 700-subject first cohort, a separate validation cohort of over a hundred different subjects was used. High-throughput TCR immunosequencing, statistical association of individual TCRs with disease status, and machine learning were combined to predict cytomegalovirus infection status. A later analysis re-analyzed previously published TCR beta repertoires from 660 or so donors and added high-resolution HLA genotyping to study TCR occurrence patterns. The later analysis used no new phenotypic data to find candidate immune exposures, relying instead on TCR beta sequences and their occurrence across donors. An earlier analysis of several hundred of the donors used high-throughput TCR beta sequencing to judge whether each TCR beta V gene segment behaved as functional or pseudogenic. Donor age, sex, ethnicity and CMV serostatus were compiled together with the repertoire data. Genome-wide SNP genotypes for about 65% of the roughly 670 donors were used in a later genetic analysis, which treated that subset as a discovery cohort. Every repertoire in the discovery cohort had been generated on one and the same sequencing platform. Both class I and class II loci were covered by HLA typing, at four-digit resolution. Typing coverage differed by locus: A, B, C, DRB1 and DQB1 were typed in roughly 629-640 donors, DQA1 in about 510, DPA1 in 600 to 610, and DPB1 in just under 490. Because of strong linkage in the cohort, a few DR-DQ haplotypes were treated as single units for association and clustering. On average, roughly 240,000 unique TCR beta nucleotide sequences were sequenced per donor among a few hundred genotyped donors of the cohort, with approximately 18% of those sequences being non-productive.

Library preparation employed the immunoSEQ multiplex PCR assay. For the multiplex PCR, a mixture combining 60 forward primers for TCR Vbeta segments and 13 reverse primers for TCR Jbeta segments was used. A multiplex PCR assay on genomic DNA amplified the CDR3 region of rearranged TCR beta genes. Amplified TCR beta libraries were sequenced as 87-base-pair reads on the Illumina HiSeq System. In the paper's pipeline: Across the 500 to 750 repertoires, a later analysis counted 75 million to 90 million unique TCR beta chains, 9.5 million to 13 million of which were shared by at least two donors. A nearest-neighbor algorithm error-corrected the raw reads and collapsed the reads into unique sequences, merging closely related sequences to remove PCR and sequencing errors. Alignment of CDR3 sequences to IMGT reference sequences was used to assign V, D and J gene segments. For a sequence to be retained, a match of at least six nucleotides to both a V gene segment and a J gene segment was required. Rearrangements were called productive when the CDR3 lacked stop codons and stayed in frame with V and J; all others were non-productive. CDR3 was defined by IMGT convention, running from the second conserved V-encoded cysteine to the conserved J-encoded phenylalanine. The earlier analysis of 450 to 750 of the donors excluded any sequence lacking an unambiguous match to a single V gene segment. In an earlier analysis of 587 of the donors, a V segment was called functional when productive rearrangements were above 56.7%, and segregating when the standard deviation between donors exceeded 5%. A statistical classification framework was developed to diagnose cytomegalovirus status using the catalog of TCR beta chain sequences. V and J gene assignment, in a later analysis, came from comparing TCR nucleotide sequences with IMGT/GENE-DB human TR gene sequences. Using the TCRdist pipeline, a later analysis assigned CDR3 sequences along with most-parsimonious VDJ recombination scenarios. In a later analysis, each TCR beta chain was defined by its CDR3 amino acid sequence together with its V-gene family, and reads without a unique V-gene family were excluded. To address suspected cross-contamination and a sequencing artifact, a later analysis removed several hundred highly shared, low-generation-probability nucleotide sequences. A later analysis calculated a clonal expansion index for each public chain from normalized within-repertoire ranks of inferred template counts. Generation probabilities in a later analysis came from a VDJ recombination model fitted to out-of-frame rearrangements, and those results were checked against IGoR. In a later analysis, hypergeometric tests were used to score TCR-TCR, TCR-HLA and TCR-CMV co-occurrence, with a repertoire-size bias correction applied to TCR pairs. A later analysis estimated false discovery rates by permuting HLA or CMV assignments 20 times. A later analysis grouped co-occurring TCRs with DBSCAN, adding TCRdist sequence similarity when clustering within HLA-allele-positive subsets. Co-occurrence clustering excluded repertoires with fewer than 30,000 or more than 120,000 public chains, plus five with anomalous nucleotide sharing. TCRdb mirrors the immuneACCESS table, restricted to in-frame sequences. Some clones are absent from its copies; in checked studies, under half trace to an unresolved V gene, and the reason for the others is unknown. V and J calls and clone size are as listed in that table; D and trimming were resolved from the DNA. This sample has more than 110,000 clones in its table, and approximately 70% of those were observed once. The biggest ten clones account for about 1.2% of the sample.

CDR1 and CDR2, per the germline V gene (reference sequence), are SEHNR and FQNEAQ. There are 13 amino acids in the CDR3, from cysteine to phenylalanine inclusive. The DNA shown is the 39-base CDR3, in frame from base 1. Beyond this particular receptor, the publication reports: A few of the identified cytomegalovirus-associated TCR beta chains were confirmed in vitro to be specific for cytomegalovirus antigens. Most TCR sequences were seen in very few donors, while some public TCRs were found in many individuals. V-gene and J-gene trimming of TCR beta chains was associated with a missense DCLRE1C variant in a later genetic analysis, and the association was replicated in an independent cohort. Because counts were too low, fewer than 20 rarely observed V segments, including chromosome 9 orphons, were excluded from the earlier analysis of several hundred of the donors. Some IMGT-functional V segments, including TRBV6-2 and TRBV6-3, could not be told apart with the 87-base-pair reads, so those segments were excluded. The only immune exposure information available for the cohort was CMV serostatus. In both the original and validation cohorts, the classifier was reported to diagnose cytomegalovirus status with high specificity and sensitivity. A later analysis reported that several top co-occurrence clusters appeared linked to parvovirus B19, influenza, CMV and Epstein-Barr virus. HLA typing was unavailable for some donors at each locus, so association tests used only the typed subset. Strong co-occurrence of HLA alleles, especially DR and DQ, made assigning TCR associations to individual alleles difficult. This cohort had only TCR beta chains sequenced, and the lack of alpha or paired-chain data limited which features could be detected. In the study, some 180 TCR beta chains were listed as associated with cytomegalovirus. The authors suggested that the approach could potentially be extended to other disease states and immunological phenotypes. Correlated functional status among segregating V segments might reflect linkage disequilibrium, but an unknown experimental factor could not be ruled out. A further reported finding was that TCR beta sequences accurately predicted the HLA-A and HLA-B alleles for most subjects in the first cohort. Presence/absence analyses assumed roughly uniform sequencing depth across donors, an assumption that may not hold. In a later analysis, most CMV-associated TCR beta chains were found to appear HLA-restricted, with HLA associations seemingly driven largely by CMV exposure. At a false discovery rate of 0.05, a later analysis linked 16,951 TCR beta sequences to specific HLA alleles. A later genetic analysis reported fewer N-insertions in productive TCRs among donors in an Asian-associated ancestry cluster than the roughly 620-donor mean. Compared with equally common non-associated chains, HLA-associated TCR beta chains in a later analysis were more clonally expanded and had lower generation probabilities. In a later analysis, the rate of TCR association differed among HLA loci, with DRB1 alleles having the most associated TCRs and HLA-C alleles having the fewest. In an earlier analysis of around 600 of the donors, most TCR beta V segments appeared in productive rearrangements about 87% or about 30% of the time, broadly matching IMGT annotations. A cluster of highly shared sequence variants was judged likely to represent a technical artifact of the sequencing pipeline.

Regarding this clone: It has no known antigen specificity. Germline is not matched at one junction end, which may reflect a read error.

The cohort consisted of some 670 healthy bone marrow donors. At the time of sampling, all cohort members were nominally healthy, though unrecorded immune exposures were likely present. The donor was CMV seronegative and was included in the group of 352 seronegative cohort members. Each donor provided a peripheral blood sample, and peripheral blood mononuclear cells were used for TCR beta sequencing. The Qiagen DNeasy Blood Extraction Kit was used to extract genomic DNA from the blood cell samples. The V and J segments used are TRBV7-9 and TRBJ2-2; the D gene assignment is ambiguous. This receptor was identified in a middle-aged woman in good health and CMV-seronegative. Specimen: PBMCs. For the CDR3, the sequence is CSSSFALTGELFF. The sequenced DNA is TGTTCCAGCAGCTTCGCGCTCACCGGGGAGCTGTTTTTT.